This TCR beta chain derives from a study of CD8+ T cells in alopecia areata. The wider study: Treated patients' severity was scored by percentage of affected scalp area. Overall study results and limits: Scalp clonality and expanded CD8+ clones among the top 100 fell significantly with tofacitinib. Alopecia totalis/universalis scalp especially showed more expanded CD8+ clones than normal scalp.

After removal of 2 bases from V and 7 bases from J, the junction contained 8 bases not matched to a gene. The CDR3 extends over 15 amino acids. Germline CDR1 is GTSNPN and CDR2 is SVGIG (reference sequence). RNA was isolated and reverse transcribed to cDNA, the sequencing template. Libraries were prepared by immunoSEQ multiplex PCR; TCRdb keeps only in-frame clonotypes and omits some of them. The sample includes 90,000 to 150,000 clones, 53% of them seen just once. The treatment was: oral pan-JAK inhibitor, 5-10 mg twice daily. Researchers took lesional scalp punch biopsies and peripheral blood from people who were alopecia areata patients. Turning to this clone: What it binds is not known.

V and J are TRBV30 and TRBJ1-5, with TRBD1 matching over 10 bases. The source is a human donor with alopecia areata. The input for sequencing was CD4+ T cells sorted from blood, taken at week 4, from a patient treated with tofacitinib. CDR3 loop: CAWSSFGQGDQPQHF. The CDR3 nucleotides read TGTGCCTGGAGTTCGTTCGGACAGGGGGACCAGCCCCAGCATTTT.